This TCR beta chain was found in a study of early T cells in non-severe SARS-CoV-2 infection (dated by TCRdb to the early 2020s). Regarding the research as a whole: Because TCR sequencing relied on bulk RNA taken from unsorted whole blood, pairing of alpha and beta chains was not possible. Results and caveats for the whole study, not just this receptor: VDJdb matching was skewed toward anti-spike CD8 responses and likely underestimated virus-specific expansions, missing private and CD4 specificities.

The library was prepared using 5' RACE. Reads for this sample came from a NextSeq 500. To correct for sequencing error and PCR bias, the TCR library protocol tagged individual cDNA molecules with unique molecular identifiers. Both TCR alpha and beta chains were sequenced, and tight co-correlation was observed between alpha and beta sequence abundances in each sample. Per the original workflow: V gene, J gene and CDR3 annotation of TCR sequences was performed with Decombinator V4. TCRs were defined as expanded if a significant change between any two time points was detected under a Poisson model with p below 0.0001. TCR abundances were normalised to the total number of TCRs sequenced per sample and were expressed as counts per million. TRAV1-2 paired with TRAJ12, TRAJ20 or TRAJ33 defined MAIT TCRs, while TRAV10 paired with TRAJ18 defined iNKT TCRs. VDJdb, accessed 1 November 2021, was searched for CMV, EBV and SARS-CoV-2 annotated TCRs, excluding TCRs annotated for multiple antigens. TCRdb's own reprocessing of the public reads used fastp at Q25 and MiXCR and kept productive beta chains. Rows are combined by CDR3 protein, so each entry shows the most common genes and DNA. TCRdb assigned the V and J calls; the authors' analysis was not used. The sample yields tens of thousands of distinct CDR3 sequences; under 8.5% were counted once. The ten largest clones add up to about 5.8% of the sample.

The study was a case-control design nested within a healthcare worker cohort in London, UK, with weekly nasopharyngeal swab PCR tests and blood sampling. Between 23 and 31 March 2020, the week of the UK lockdown, healthcare workers were enrolled and then followed up weekly for as long as 16 weeks. This clonotype showed up just a few times. Which antigen it targets is not known. Within one base of it there is no much larger clone, and no base qualities were kept. Reading from cysteine to phenylalanine, the CDR3 counts 12 amino acids. The only DNA kept is the CDR3, 36 bases in frame from the first base. Trimming costs V 1 base and J 3 bases, and their ends lie 4 bases apart. Looking up the germline V gene yields CDR1 SGHTA and CDR2 FQGNSA.

The chain is encoded by TRBV7-2 joined to TRBJ2-7, with the D gene too uncertain to name. Sequencing used whole blood, obtained at baseline. The sequence derives from an adult who was a healthcare worker with PCR-confirmed SARS-CoV-2 infection or an uninfected control (not recorded which). CDR3 sequence: CASSLEFYEQYF. The nucleotide sequence reads TGTGCCAGCAGCTTAGAATTCTACGAGCAGTACTTC.